This passage covers 26 T cell receptor beta chains from one sample sequenced in a study of shared clonotypes between healthy human individuals. Clones were sequenced by immunoSEQ multiplex PCR, and TCRdb holds only the in-frame ones, with some missing. This sample has some 2,000,000 clones, with 85% to 95% found just once. Source material: naive CD4+ T cells sorted from blood. As for subset: CD45RA+ positively selected. The receptors stem from a man younger than 35 in good health.

This clone showed up just once. This chain connects TRBV18 to TRBJ2-3; 12 bases agree with TRBD2. The CDR3 length is 16 residues. The V segment lost 6 bases and the J segment 5 bases; nucleotides outside the gene matches: 9. Germline V CDR1 and CDR2: KGHSH, LQKENI. This CDR3 reads CASSPTSGGIKDTQYF. DNA of the CDR3: TGTGCCAGCTCCCCCACTAGCGGGGGGATCAAAGATACGCAGTATTTT. The variable domain in full, completed from reference TRBV18 and TRBJ2-3, reads NAGVMQNPRHLVRRRGQEARLRCSPMKGHSHVYWYRQLPEEGLKFMVYLQKENIIDESGMPKERFSAEFPKEGPSILRIQQVVRGDSAAYFCASSPTSGGIKDTQYFGPGTRLTVL.

Note on this clone: The identical CDR3 is also encoded by other nucleotide sequences in the sample. The chain joins TRBV2 to TRBJ1-5, with D unclear. The germline V gene has CDR1 SNHLY and CDR2 FYNNEI. V lost 6 bases and J 1 base, leaving 7 bases between the germline ends. The CDR3 spans 13 residues. CDR3 region: CASRELSNQPQHF. For the CDR3, the DNA is TGTGCCAGCAGGGAACTGAGCAATCAGCCCCAGCATTTT. Full variable domain (missing parts from reference TRBV2 and TRBJ1-5): EPEVTQTPSHQVTQMGQEVILRCVPISNHLYFYWYRQILGQKVEFLVSFYNNEISEKSEIFDDQFSVERPDGSNFTLKIRSTKLEDSAMYFCASRELSNQPQHFGDGTRLSIL.

V gene TRBV6-5 combines with J gene TRBJ1-2; D is unclear. Trimming removed 2 bases at V and 2 bases at J, with 9 bases between. Germline CDR1 and CDR2: MNHEY and SVGAGI. The CDR3 contains 14 residues. CDR3 sequence: CASSYGSGNYGYTF. CDR3 in DNA: TGTGCCAGCAGTTACGGGAGCGGGAACTATGGCTACACCTTC.

The chain recombines TRBV7-9 with TRBJ1-5; D unclear. The CDR3 totals 14 residues. The germline V gene has CDR1 SEHNR and CDR2 FQNEAQ (reference sequence). The V end lost 2 bases, the J end lost 4 bases, and 9 bases lay between the germline ends. The CDR3 region is CASSLSTANQPQHF. The CDR3 DNA follows: TGTGCCAGCAGCTTATCAACAGCGAATCAGCCCCAGCATTTT.

The chain is built from TRBV5-5 and TRBJ1-6; 7 nucleotides align to TRBD1. With 5 bases clipped from V and 6 bases from J, the junction kept 8 bases outside the gene matches. CDR1 is SGHKS and CDR2 is YYEKEE in the germline V gene (reference sequence). The CDR3 consists of 15 residues. The CDR3: CASRIPGQSNSPLHF. The CDR3 DNA reads TGTGCCAGCAGGATTCCGGGACAGTCTAATTCACCCCTCCACTTT.

This chain links TRBV23-1 with TRBJ2-7; 9 bases map to TRBD1. TRBV23-1 is known as an ORF, though its function is uncertain. V dropped 7 bases and J dropped 1; count of bases not matched to a gene: 8. There are 15 residues in the CDR3. The CDR3 DNA sequence: TGCGCCAGCAATTACAGGACAGGGGCATCCTACGAGCAGTACTTC. This codes for CASNYRTGASYEQYF.

The rearrangement uses TRBV7-9 and TRBJ1-2; D gene uncertain. V gave up 3 bases and J gave up 8 bases, with 10 bases separating them. This CDR3 region has 12 residues. Germline V gene sequence: CDR1 SEHNR, CDR2 FQNEAQ (reference sequence). This chain's CDR3 is CASSFSPFGYTF. The CDR3 coding sequence is TGTGCCAGCAGCTTCTCCCCGTTCGGCTACACCTTC.

This chain links TRBV11-1 with TRBJ1-2; TRBD1 matches at 7 bases. CDR3 length: 12 residues. In germline, CDR1 is SGHAT, CDR2 FQDESV (reference sequence). The junction had 3 bases not matched to a gene; V was cut back by 5 bases and J by 6 bases. In nucleotides, the CDR3 is TGTGCCAGCAGCATACAGGGGAATGGCTACACCTTC. Translating it yields CASSIQGNGYTF.

The rearrangement uses TRBV14 and TRBJ2-1; no definite D call. Trimming took off 2 bases at V and 3 bases at J, with 8 bases between the two ends. The CDR3 has 14 residues. Germline V gene data show CDR1 as SGHDN and CDR2 as FVKESK. CDR3 nucleotide sequence: TGTGCCAGCAGCCAAAAGGGTTACTACAATGAGCAGTTCTTC. Its protein is CASSQKGYYNEQFF.

V and J are TRBV27 and TRBJ2-7, with 7 positions matching TRBD1. CDR3 length: 13 amino acids. Germline V gene lookup returns CDR1 MNHEY and CDR2 SMNVEV (reference sequence). V gave up 6 bases and J gave up 4 bases; unmatched junction bases: 6. CDR3 protein: CASSTDRAYEQYF. CDR3 in DNA: TGTGCCAGCAGCACCGACAGGGCTTACGAGCAGTACTTC.

This clone is a singleton in its sample. This sample also contains other DNA sequences that code for the same CDR3. The chain is built from TRBV7-2 and TRBJ2-7; 9 bases fit TRBD2. The trim removed 3 bases at V and 2 bases at J, leaving 2 bases unmatched. The CDR3 length is 14 residues. Germline V gives CDR1 SGHTA, CDR2 FQGNSA. The DNA for the CDR3 is TGTGCCAGCAGCTTTCTAGCGGGGACCTACGAGCAGTACTTC. Protein sequence: CASSFLAGTYEQYF.

The chain joins TRBV28 to TRBJ1-6, with 7 bases identical to TRBD1. This CDR3 spans 13 amino acids. V was pared by 8 bases and J by 8 bases, with 6 bases of the junction left unmatched. CDR1 MDHEN and CDR2 SYDVKM come from the germline V gene. The CDR3 DNA reads TGTGCCAGCCGAGCACAGGGGCATTCACCCCTCCACTTT. Amino acid sequence: CASRAQGHSPLHF. Using reference TRBV28 and TRBJ1-6 for the parts outside the CDR3, the full variable domain is DVKVTQSSRYLVKRTGEKVFLECVQDMDHENMFWYRQDPGLGLRLIYFSYDVKMKEKGDIPEGYSVSREKKERFSLILESASTNQTSMYLCASRAQGHSPLHFGNGTRLTVT.

The chain carries TRBV5-1 and TRBJ2-2; TRBD2 matches 7 bases. Trimming removed 4 bases from V and 6 bases from J; junction bases left unmatched: 9. The CDR3 is 15 residues long. CDR1 and CDR2 from the germline V gene are SGHRS and YFSETQ. The CDR3 nucleotides are TGCGCCAGCAGCCGGGGGACTACTCCGGCCGGGGAGCTGTTTTTT. Its translation: CASSRGTTPAGELFF.

The chain employs TRBV7-9 and TRBJ2-2, with 9 bases fitting TRBD2. The germline V gene encodes CDR1 SEHNR and CDR2 FQNEAQ (reference sequence). V lost 7 bases and J lost 7; bases outside the gene matches: 13. The CDR3 length is 16 residues. CDR3 residues: CASTRKSSGSSGELFF. CDR3 nucleotides: TGTGCCAGCACCCGTAAGAGTAGCGGGAGTAGCGGGGAGCTGTTTTTT.

This clone appeared once. The chain links TRBV25-1 to TRBJ1-5, with D maybe TRBD1 (5 bases). The CDR3 sequence is 14 residues long. V lost 9 bases and J lost 6, with 18 bases in between. Per germline, CDR1 MGHDK and CDR2 SYGVNS. The CDR3 DNA sequence: TGTGCCAGTTGGGAGGGGTTGTACGGTCAGCCCCAGCATTTT. Translated: CASWEGLYGQPQHF. Full variable domain (outside the CDR3, taken from reference TRBV25-1 and TRBJ1-5): EADIYQTPRYLVIGTGKKITLECSQTMGHDKMYWYQQDPGMELHLIHYSYGVNSTEKGDLSSESTVSRIRTEHFPLTLESARPSHTSQYLCASWEGLYGQPQHFGDGTRLSIL.

This clone appeared once. CDR3 DNA sequence: TGTGCCAGCAGTTTTAGCGGGAGTGGTACCGGGGAGCTGTTTTTT. This encodes CASSFSGSGTGELFF. V gene TRBV7-6 combines with J gene TRBJ2-2; 9 bases line up with TRBD2. The V gene's germline CDR1 is SGHVS and CDR2 FNYEAQ. Trimming at V came to 6 bases and at J to 5 bases, leaving 7 bases not matched to a gene. This CDR3 is 15 amino acids long.

Concerning this clone: The same CDR3 arises from other DNA sequences in this sample as well. V gene TRBV18 combines with J gene TRBJ2-7; 9 nucleotides agree with TRBD1. Germline V gives CDR1 KGHSH, CDR2 LQKENI. The length of the CDR3 is 14 residues. V gave up 6 bases and J gave up 3 bases; unmatched junction bases: 6. CDR3 in DNA: TGTGCCAGCTCCCCGGACAGGGGATTCTACGAGCAGTACTTC. Residues: CASSPDRGFYEQYF.

The chain is built from TRBV9 and TRBJ2-7; D possibly corresponds to TRBD1 (6 bases). CDR3 length: 20 amino acids. Trimming shortened V by 4 bases and J by 6 bases, and 35 bases separated the two germline ends. CDR1 and CDR2 from the germline V gene are SGDLS and YYNGEE. The CDR3 DNA reads TGTGCCAGCAGCTCTATTAGATTACGGTCCGGGACATCGGATAGGCTCGAGCAGTACTTC. Its protein is CASSSIRLRSGTSDRLEQYF.

This clone was counted only a few times. Within the sample, other DNA sequences also encode this same CDR3. V is TRBV10-3 and J is TRBJ2-1, with unresolved D. The V end was cut by 2 bases, the J end by 8 bases, with 4 bases between. The CDR3 totals 11 residues. Germline values: CDR1 ENHRY, CDR2 SYGVKD. This CDR3 is CAISELDEQFF. The DNA for the CDR3 is TGTGCCATCAGTGAGCTGGATGAGCAGTTCTTC.

V is TRBV28 and J is TRBJ1-5; 7 bases map to TRBD1. Germline trimming cut 7 bases from V and 4 bases from J; bases unmatched to any gene: 10. The length of the CDR3 is 15 residues. From germline, CDR1 is MDHEN and CDR2 SYDVKM. The CDR3 nucleotides are TGTGCCAGCAACAGAGGGGGCGCATCAAATCAGCCCCAGCATTTT. Translating gives CASNRGGASNQPQHF.

CDR3 loop: CASRVPTSPQETQYF. CDR3 sequence (DNA): TGCGCCAGCAGAGTCCCGACGAGTCCCCAAGAGACCCAGTACTTC. V gene TRBV5-1 combines with J gene TRBJ2-5; no reliable D call. Trimming shortened V by 5 bases and J by 1 base, and 15 bases separated the two germline ends. Per germline, CDR1 SGHRS and CDR2 YFSETQ. This CDR3 contains 15 residues.

The chain links TRBV18 to TRBJ1-2; D may be TRBD1 (5 bases). V lost 4 bases, J lost 2 bases, and 14 bases lay in between. The CDR3 consists of 15 residues. Looked up from germline, CDR1 is KGHSH and CDR2 is LQKENI. The CDR3 here is CASSQKDSVNYGYTF. The CDR3 DNA reads TGTGCCAGCTCACAAAAAGACAGCGTCAACTATGGCTACACCTTC.

This clone appeared once. V gene TRBV7-9 combines with J gene TRBJ1-1; 9 positions agree with TRBD1. CDR1 SEHNR and CDR2 FQNEAQ come from the germline V gene (reference sequence). The CDR3 runs to 15 residues. V gave up 5 bases and J gave up 4 bases; unmatched junction bases: 8. CDR3 in DNA: TGTGCCAGCAGCCCCCAACAGGGGGCGGGCACTGAAGCTTTCTTT. Its protein is CASSPQQGAGTEAFF.

The J gene is TRBJ2-1, the V gene TRBV7-9; D may be TRBD1 (5 bases). This CDR3 has 17 amino acids. Trimming left V 1 base short and J 1 base short, with 14 bases between. Germline-derived CDR1 and CDR2 are SEHNR and FQNEAQ (reference sequence). This chain's CDR3 is CASSLGDGAPSYNEQFF. The CDR3 bases are TGTGCCAGCAGCTTAGGAGATGGGGCACCTTCCTACAATGAGCAGTTCTTC.

The CDR3 sequence: CASSQTPGTSGRREQFF. The CDR3 nucleotides read TGCGCCAGCAGCCAGACTCCCGGGACTAGCGGGAGAAGGGAGCAGTTCTTC. V is TRBV4-1 and J is TRBJ2-1; TRBD2 matches at 14 bases. CDR1 and CDR2 (germline): MGHRA, YSYEKL. The CDR3 is 17 residues long. The V segment lost 3 bases and the J segment 10 bases; nucleotides outside the gene matches: 11.

The chain is built from TRBV10-1 and TRBJ2-2; D possibly corresponds to TRBD1 (5 bases). The ends were cut back, 8 bases at V and 6 bases at J, with 16 bases in the middle. Germline assignment: CDR1 WNHNN and CDR2 SYGVQD (reference sequence). The CDR3 is 14 amino acids. This CDR3 is CASGSGSWAGELFF. The CDR3 region has the DNA TGCGCCAGCGGATCAGGGTCATGGGCCGGGGAGCTGTTTTTT.